A selection of T cell receptor beta chains follows, all from one sample in a study of T cells after yellow fever vaccination. TCRdb reanalysed the 5' RACE reads using MiXCR and keeps one entry per CDR3 protein. The sample comprises over 110,000 distinct CDR3 sequences, roughly 8% of which are singletons, and 0.55% to 0.9% rests with the top ten. Sequenced here: CD4+ T cells sorted from PBMCs, sampled 5 days after the yellow fever booster vaccination. These receptor sequences come from a man aged 25-45 years who received the YFV17D yellow fever vaccine. The CDR3 runs from the conserved cysteine through the conserved F or W. The order of the fields is D gene, J gene, V gene, clone size, CDR3 protein, CDR3 DNA. The D gene is left open where the match is weak. The size field is filled for only some rows; it gives once, few, many or a size class.

d_call: .; j_call: TRBJ2-3; v_call: TRBV3-1; clone_size: .; cdr3_aa: CASRRAGATDTQYF; cdr3_nt: TGTGCCAGCAGACGAGCGGGCGCCACAGATACGCAGTATTTT
d_call: .; j_call: TRBJ1-1; v_call: TRBV19; clone_size: many; cdr3_aa: CASSMREGQSEAFF; cdr3_nt: TGTGCCAGTAGTATGAGAGAGGGGCAGAGCGAAGCTTTCTTT
d_call: .; j_call: TRBJ2-3; v_call: TRBV7-9; clone_size: many; cdr3_aa: CASPLGATSTDTQYF; cdr3_nt: TGTGCCAGCCCCCTGGGAGCAACTAGCACAGATACGCAGTATTTT
d_call: TRBD2; j_call: TRBJ2-1; v_call: TRBV7-2; clone_size: many; cdr3_aa: CASSATSGSFFEQFF; cdr3_nt: TGTGCCAGCAGCGCAACTAGCGGGAGTTTTTTTGAGCAGTTCTTC
d_call: TRBD2; j_call: TRBJ2-7; v_call: TRBV4-3; clone_size: many; cdr3_aa: CASSPGRGLAREQYF; cdr3_nt: TGCGCCAGCAGCCCCGGCAGGGGACTAGCTAGGGAGCAGTACTTC
d_call: TRBD2; j_call: TRBJ2-1; v_call: TRBV15; clone_size: .; cdr3_aa: CATSRDLLAGSEQFF; cdr3_nt: TGTGCCACCAGCAGAGATCTCCTAGCGGGAAGCGAGCAGTTCTTC
d_call: TRBD2; j_call: TRBJ2-4; v_call: TRBV6-2/TRBV6-3; clone_size: few; cdr3_aa: CASSWRVVAGAKNIQYF; cdr3_nt: TGTGCCAGCAGTTGGAGAGTGGTAGCGGGAGCCAAAAACATTCAGTACTTC
d_call: TRBD1; j_call: TRBJ2-7; v_call: TRBV5-1; clone_size: many; cdr3_aa: CASSLALAGGAYEQYF; cdr3_nt: TGCGCCAGCAGCTTGGCCTTGGCAGGGGGCGCCTACGAGCAGTACTTC
d_call: TRBD2; j_call: TRBJ2-5; v_call: TRBV5-6; clone_size: many; cdr3_aa: CASSFLTAGETQYF; cdr3_nt: TGTGCCAGCAGCTTTCTAACAGCGGGGGAGACCCAGTACTTC
d_call: .; j_call: TRBJ2-6; v_call: TRBV5-1; clone_size: .; cdr3_aa: CASSLAGFGSGANVLTF; cdr3_nt: TGCGCCAGCAGCTTGGCAGGGTTTGGATCTGGGGCCAACGTCCTGACTTTC